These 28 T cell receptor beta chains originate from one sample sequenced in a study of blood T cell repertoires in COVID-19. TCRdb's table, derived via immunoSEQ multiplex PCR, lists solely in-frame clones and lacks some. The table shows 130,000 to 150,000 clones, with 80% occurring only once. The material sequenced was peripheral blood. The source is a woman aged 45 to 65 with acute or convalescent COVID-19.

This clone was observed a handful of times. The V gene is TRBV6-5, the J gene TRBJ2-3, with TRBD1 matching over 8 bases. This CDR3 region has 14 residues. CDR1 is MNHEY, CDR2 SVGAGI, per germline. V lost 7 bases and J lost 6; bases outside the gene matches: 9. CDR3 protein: CASTLGQGGDTQYF. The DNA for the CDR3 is TGTGCCAGCACCCTCGGACAGGGCGGGGATACGCAGTATTTT.

The CDR3 reads CASSPGQGKETQYF. The CDR3 DNA sequence: TGTGCCAGCTCACCGGGACAGGGAAAAGAGACCCAGTACTTC. The chain is built from TRBV18 and TRBJ2-5; 9 positions match TRBD1. CDR1 KGHSH and CDR2 LQKENI come from the germline V gene. The CDR3 is 14 residues long. With 3 bases clipped from V and 3 bases from J, the junction kept 2 bases outside the gene matches. The full variable domain, rest sourced from reference TRBV18 and TRBJ2-5, is NAGVMQNPRHLVRRRGQEARLRCSPMKGHSHVYWYRQLPEEGLKFMVYLQKENIIDESGMPKERFSAEFPKEGPSILRIQQVVRGDSAAYFCASSPGQGKETQYFGPGTRLLVL.

The CDR3: CASSPGTGGSETQYF. CDR3 nucleotides: TGTGCCAGCAGCCCTGGGACAGGGGGCTCCGAGACCCAGTACTTC. The chain joins TRBV7-7 to TRBJ2-5, with 12 nucleotides matching TRBD1. This CDR3 has 15 amino acids. V gave up 5 bases and J gave up 5 bases; unmatched junction bases: 6. Per the germline V gene, CDR1 is SSHAT and CDR2 is FNYEAQ (reference sequence).

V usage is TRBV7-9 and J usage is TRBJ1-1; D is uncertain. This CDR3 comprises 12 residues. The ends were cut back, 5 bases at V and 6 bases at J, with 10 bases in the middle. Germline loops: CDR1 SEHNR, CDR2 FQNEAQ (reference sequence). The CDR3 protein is CASSREHAEAFF. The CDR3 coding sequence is TGTGCCAGCAGCCGGGAACATGCTGAAGCTTTCTTT. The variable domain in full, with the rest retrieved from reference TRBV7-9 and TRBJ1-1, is DTGVSQNPRHKITKRGQNVTFRCDPISEHNRLYWYRQTLGQGPEFLTYFQNEAQLEKSRLLSDRFSAERPKGSFSTLEIQRTEQGDSAMYLCASSREHAEAFFGQGTRLTVV.

As DNA, the CDR3 is TGTGCCAGCAGCACTACAGCCAAAAACATTCAGTACTTC. This translates into CASSTTAKNIQYF. This chain joins TRBV21-1 and TRBJ2-4; the D call TRBD2 from the table was never checked on the DNA. TRBV21-1 is listed as a pseudogene. The CDR3 contains 13 residues.

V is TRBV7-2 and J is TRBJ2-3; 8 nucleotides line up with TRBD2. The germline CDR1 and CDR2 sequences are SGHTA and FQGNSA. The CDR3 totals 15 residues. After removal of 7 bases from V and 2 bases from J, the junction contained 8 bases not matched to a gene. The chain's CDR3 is CASTPSGGVTDTQYF. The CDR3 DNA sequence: TGTGCCAGCACCCCCAGCGGGGGAGTCACAGATACGCAGTATTTT.

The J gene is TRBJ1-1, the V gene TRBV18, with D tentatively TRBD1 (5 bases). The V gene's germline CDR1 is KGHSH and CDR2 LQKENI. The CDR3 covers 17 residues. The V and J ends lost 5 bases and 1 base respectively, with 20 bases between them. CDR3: CASSAQAGGIWNTEAFF. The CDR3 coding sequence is TGTGCCAGCTCAGCGCAGGCGGGGGGGATCTGGAACACTGAAGCTTTCTTT.

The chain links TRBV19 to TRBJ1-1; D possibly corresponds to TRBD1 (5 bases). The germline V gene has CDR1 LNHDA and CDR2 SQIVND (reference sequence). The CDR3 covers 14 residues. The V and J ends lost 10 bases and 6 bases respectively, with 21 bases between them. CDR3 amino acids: CATAPRQRPAEAFF. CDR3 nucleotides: TGTGCCACCGCGCCCCGACAGAGACCGGCTGAAGCTTTCTTT. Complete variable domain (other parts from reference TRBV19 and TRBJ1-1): DGGITQSPKYLFRKEGQNVTLSCEQNLNHDAMYWYRQDPGQGLRLIYYSQIVNDFQKGDIAEGYSVSREKKESFPLTVTSAQKNPTAFYLCATAPRQRPAEAFFGQGTRLTVV.

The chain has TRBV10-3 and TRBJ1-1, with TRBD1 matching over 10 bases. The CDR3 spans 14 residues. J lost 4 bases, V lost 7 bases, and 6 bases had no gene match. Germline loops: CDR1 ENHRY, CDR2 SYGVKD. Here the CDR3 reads CAINDRGQGTEAFF. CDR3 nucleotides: TGTGCCATCAACGACAGGGGGCAGGGCACTGAAGCTTTCTTT.

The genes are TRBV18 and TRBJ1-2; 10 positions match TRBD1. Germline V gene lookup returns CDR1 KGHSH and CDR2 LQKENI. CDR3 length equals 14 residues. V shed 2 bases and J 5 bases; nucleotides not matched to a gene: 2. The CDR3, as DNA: TGTGCCAGCTCACCAGGGACAGGGGAGTATGGCTACACCTTC. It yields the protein CASSPGTGEYGYTF. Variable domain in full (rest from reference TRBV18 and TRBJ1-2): NAGVMQNPRHLVRRRGQEARLRCSPMKGHSHVYWYRQLPEEGLKFMVYLQKENIIDESGMPKERFSAEFPKEGPSILRIQQVVRGDSAAYFCASSPGTGEYGYTFGSGTRLTVV.

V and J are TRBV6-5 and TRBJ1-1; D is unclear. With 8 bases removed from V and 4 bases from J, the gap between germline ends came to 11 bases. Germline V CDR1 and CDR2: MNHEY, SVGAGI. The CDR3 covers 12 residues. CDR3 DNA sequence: TGTGCCAGCGGCGACAAACCCACTGAAGCTTTCTTT. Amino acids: CASGDKPTEAFF.

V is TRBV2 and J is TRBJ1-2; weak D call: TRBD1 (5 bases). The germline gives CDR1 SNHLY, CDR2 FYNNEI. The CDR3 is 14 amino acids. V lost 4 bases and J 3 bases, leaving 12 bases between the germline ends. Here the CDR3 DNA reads TGTGCCAGCAGTGCGCAGGGTGACTACTATGGCTACACCTTC. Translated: CASSAQGDYYGYTF.

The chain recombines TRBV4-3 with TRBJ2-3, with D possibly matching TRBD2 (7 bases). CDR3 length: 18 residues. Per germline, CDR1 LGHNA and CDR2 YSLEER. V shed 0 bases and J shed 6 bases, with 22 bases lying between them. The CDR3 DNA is TGCGCCAGCAGCCAAGATCGCGGTGGAGTCGGCGGGGGCGATACGCAGTATTTT. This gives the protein CASSQDRGGVGGGDTQYF.

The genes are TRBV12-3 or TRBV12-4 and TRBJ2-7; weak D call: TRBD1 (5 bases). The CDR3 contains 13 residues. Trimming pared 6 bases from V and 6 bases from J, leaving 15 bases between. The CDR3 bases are TGTGCCAGCAGGGATACAGGATCGGGCGAGCAGTACTTC. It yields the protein CASRDTGSGEQYF.

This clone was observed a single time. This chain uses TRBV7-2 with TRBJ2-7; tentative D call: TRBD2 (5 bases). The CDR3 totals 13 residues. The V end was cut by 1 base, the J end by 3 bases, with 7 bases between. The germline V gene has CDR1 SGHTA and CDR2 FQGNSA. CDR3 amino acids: CASSLGSGYEQYF. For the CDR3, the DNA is TGTGCCAGCAGCTTAGGGAGCGGCTACGAGCAGTACTTC.

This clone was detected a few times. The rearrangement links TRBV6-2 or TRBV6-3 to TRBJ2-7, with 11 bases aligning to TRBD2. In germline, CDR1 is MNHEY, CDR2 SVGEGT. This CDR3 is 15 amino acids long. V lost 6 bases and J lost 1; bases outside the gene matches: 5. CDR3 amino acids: CASSTSGGASYEQYF. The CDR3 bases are TGTGCCAGCAGCACTAGCGGGGGTGCGTCCTACGAGCAGTACTTC.

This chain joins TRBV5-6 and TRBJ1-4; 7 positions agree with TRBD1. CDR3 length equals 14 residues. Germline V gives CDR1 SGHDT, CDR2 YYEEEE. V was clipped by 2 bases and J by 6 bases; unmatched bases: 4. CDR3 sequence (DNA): TGTGCCAGCAGCTTCCGGACAGGTTATGAAAAACTGTTTTTT. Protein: CASSFRTGYEKLFF.

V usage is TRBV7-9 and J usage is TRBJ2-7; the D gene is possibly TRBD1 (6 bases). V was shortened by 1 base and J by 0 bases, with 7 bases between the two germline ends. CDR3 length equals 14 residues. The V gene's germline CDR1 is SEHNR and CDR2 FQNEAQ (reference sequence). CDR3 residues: CASSLDRASYEQYF. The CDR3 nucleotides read TGTGCCAGCAGCTTAGACAGGGCCTCCTACGAGCAGTACTTC.

The CDR3 region has the DNA TGTGCCAGCAGCGAGGGTGGGGCGCCTGAAGCTTTCTTT. The encoded protein is CASSEGGAPEAFF. The chain has TRBV9 and TRBJ1-1, with a weak D call TRBD1 (5 bases). Germline assignment: CDR1 SGDLS and CDR2 YYNGEE. This CDR3 spans 13 amino acids. Deletions cut 3 bases from V and 6 bases from J, with 12 bases between.

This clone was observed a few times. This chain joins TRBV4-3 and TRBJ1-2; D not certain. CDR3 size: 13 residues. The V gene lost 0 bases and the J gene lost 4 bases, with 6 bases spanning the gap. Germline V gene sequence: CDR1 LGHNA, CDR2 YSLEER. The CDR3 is CASSQDKAYGYTF. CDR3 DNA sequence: TGCGCCAGCAGCCAAGATAAAGCCTATGGCTACACCTTC.

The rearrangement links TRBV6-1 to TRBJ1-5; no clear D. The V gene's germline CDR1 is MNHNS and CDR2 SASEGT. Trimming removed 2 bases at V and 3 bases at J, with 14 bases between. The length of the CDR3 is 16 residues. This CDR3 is CASSERPRDPNQPQHF. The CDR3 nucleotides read TGTGCCAGCAGTGAACGGCCGCGGGATCCCAATCAGCCCCAGCATTTT.

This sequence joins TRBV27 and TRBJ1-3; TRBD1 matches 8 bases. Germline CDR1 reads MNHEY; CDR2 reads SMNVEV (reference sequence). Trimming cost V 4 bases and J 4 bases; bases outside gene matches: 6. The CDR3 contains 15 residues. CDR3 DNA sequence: TGTGCCAGCAGTTCGACAGGGGTTATCGGAAACACCATATATTTT. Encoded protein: CASSSTGVIGNTIYF.

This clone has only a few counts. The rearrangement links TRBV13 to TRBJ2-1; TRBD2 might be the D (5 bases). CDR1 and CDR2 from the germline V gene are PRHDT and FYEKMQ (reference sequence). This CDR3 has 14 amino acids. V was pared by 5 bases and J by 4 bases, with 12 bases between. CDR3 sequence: CASSQSGLYNEQFF. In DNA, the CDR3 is TGTGCCAGCAGCCAGTCGGGGTTGTACAATGAGCAGTTCTTC.

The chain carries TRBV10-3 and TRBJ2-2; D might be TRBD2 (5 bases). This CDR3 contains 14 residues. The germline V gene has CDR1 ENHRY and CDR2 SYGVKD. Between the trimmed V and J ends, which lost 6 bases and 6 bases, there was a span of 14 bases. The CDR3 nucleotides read TGTGCCATCAGCCCCGATAGCGCGGCCGGGGAGCTGTTTTTT. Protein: CAISPDSAAGELFF.

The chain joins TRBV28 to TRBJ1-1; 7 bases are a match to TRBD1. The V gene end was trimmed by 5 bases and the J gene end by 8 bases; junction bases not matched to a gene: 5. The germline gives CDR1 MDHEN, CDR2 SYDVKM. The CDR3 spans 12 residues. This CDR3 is CASSQQGLEAFF. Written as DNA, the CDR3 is TGTGCCAGCAGTCAACAGGGGTTGGAAGCTTTCTTT.

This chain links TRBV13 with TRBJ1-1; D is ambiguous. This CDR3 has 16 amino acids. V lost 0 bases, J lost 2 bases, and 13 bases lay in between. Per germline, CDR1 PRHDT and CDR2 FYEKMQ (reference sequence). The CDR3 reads CASSLGFRSGNTEAFF. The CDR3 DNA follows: TGTGCCAGCAGCTTAGGGTTTCGTAGTGGTAACACTGAAGCTTTCTTT.

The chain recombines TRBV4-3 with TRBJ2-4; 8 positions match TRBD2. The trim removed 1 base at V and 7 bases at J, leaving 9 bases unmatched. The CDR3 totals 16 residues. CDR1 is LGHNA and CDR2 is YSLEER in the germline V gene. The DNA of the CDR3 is TGCGCCAGCAGCCAAGGAACTGCGGGGGGATCCAACATTCAGTACTTC. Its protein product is CASSQGTAGGSNIQYF.

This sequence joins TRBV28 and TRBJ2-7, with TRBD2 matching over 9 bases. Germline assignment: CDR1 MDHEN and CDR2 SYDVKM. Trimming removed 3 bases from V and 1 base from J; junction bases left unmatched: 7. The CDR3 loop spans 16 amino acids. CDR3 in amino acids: CASSFSLAGLSYEQYF. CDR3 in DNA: TGTGCCAGCAGTTTTTCCCTAGCGGGGCTTTCCTACGAGCAGTACTTC.